This T cell receptor (beta chain) was sequenced during a study of T cell responses to AZD1222 COVID-19 vaccine. Study-level findings and limits: Recipients of two AZD1222 doses showed rising Spike-specific TCR breadth and depth. In a largely white British group with more females than males, clonal diversity was possibly underestimated.

Sequencing was performed with immunoSEQ multiplex PCR; in TCRdb, only in-frame clones are kept and a portion is missing. The sample has approximately 79,000 clones, around four fifths seen once. About this clone: The antigen remains undetermined.

Looked up from germline, CDR1 is MDHEN and CDR2 is SYDVKM. The length of the CDR3 is 16 residues. With 3 bases removed from V and 1 base from J, the gap between germline ends came to 13 bases. This sequence joins TRBV28 and TRBJ1-5; D unclear. The sequences come from peripheral blood, collected 28 days after the second AZD1222 dose. The receptor's source is an adult who received the AZD1222 COVID-19 vaccine. CDR3 protein: CASSLLNPTSNQPQHF. CDR3 in DNA: TGTGCCAGCAGTTTGCTGAATCCTACGAGCAATCAGCCCCAGCATTTT.